Listed below are T cell receptor beta chains from one sample, sequenced in a study of blood T cell repertoires in COVID-19. Clones were sequenced by immunoSEQ multiplex PCR, and TCRdb holds only the in-frame ones, with some missing. The sample shows under 250,000 clones, around 86% of them seen only once. Sequenced sample: peripheral blood. These receptors all stem from a man aged 55 to 69 who had recovered from COVID-19. CDR3s include the opening cysteine and the closing phenylalanine or tryptophan. The D gene is left open where the match is weak. Size values are once, few and many counts, or a class for expanded clones, and some rows have none.

>TRBD1|NA|TRBV25-1|TRBJ2-4
TGTGCCAGCAGTGACCCCCGAATAGGGACAGTCAACATTCAGTACTTC
CASSDPRIGTVNIQYF
>NA|NA|TRBV18|TRBJ1-5
TGTGCCAGCTCACCCGTTATCGGCAATCAGCCCCAGCATTTT
CASSPVIGNQPQHF
>NA|NA|TRBV4-2|TRBJ1-1
TGTGCCAGCAGCCGGGCGACCGGGAACACTGAAGCTTTCTTT
CASSRATGNTEAFF
>TRBD1|few|TRBV10-3|TRBJ1-2
TGTGCCATCAGTGGCGGGACAGCTAACTATGGCTACACCTTC
CAISGGTANYGYTF
>NA|once|TRBV28|TRBJ2-5
TGTGCCAGCAGATACGGACAGAAAGAGACCCAGTACTTC
CASRYGQKETQYF
>TRBD2|NA|TRBV5-1|TRBJ2-4
TGCGCCAGCAGCACCGGACTAGAAATGAACATTCAGTACTTC
CASSTGLEMNIQYF
>NA|NA|TRBV6-5|TRBJ2-2
TGTGCCAGCACTCTTACGGGTGCGAACACCGGGGAGCTGTTTTTT
CASTLTGANTGELFF
>TRBD1|NA|TRBV10-3|TRBJ2-1
TGTGCCATCAAGGGACAGGGCTACAATGAGCAGTTCTTC
CAIKGQGYNEQFF
>TRBD2|once|TRBV2|TRBJ2-1
TGTGCCAGCAGTCGGACTAGCGGGATTTACAATGAGCAGTTCTTC
CASSRTSGIYNEQFF
>TRBD1|NA|TRBV2|TRBJ2-7
TGTGCCAGCAGGAAGACAGGGGGGGAACTCTACGAGCAGTACTTC
CASRKTGGELYEQYF
>NA|NA|TRBV30|TRBJ1-6
TGTGCCTGGAGTGTAGGACAGACAAATTCACCCCTCCACTTT
CAWSVGQTNSPLHF
>TRBD2|NA|TRBV24-1|TRBJ2-3
TGTGCCACCAGTGGTTCACCCCAGCGGGGACTCACAGATACGCAGTATTTT
CATSGSPQRGLTDTQYF
>NA|NA|TRBV2|TRBJ2-7
TGTGCCAGCCAGGCTGTCCTGAGCTCCTACGAGCAGTACTTC
CASQAVLSSYEQYF
>TRBD1|NA|TRBV19|TRBJ1-1
TGTGCCAGTACGAGGGACAGGGACACTGAAGCTTTCTTT
CASTRDRDTEAFF
>NA|NA|TRBV10-3|TRBJ1-3
TGTGCCATCTCGGCGGGCGGAAACACCATATATTTT
CAISAGGNTIYF
>NA|NA|TRBV6-5|TRBJ1-2
TGTGCCAGCAGTTGGCAGGGTGGAGGCTACACCTTC
CASSWQGGGYTF
>TRBD2|NA|TRBV7-2|TRBJ2-5
TGTGCCAGCAGCTTAGCCCTAGCGGGGGGGCCAGAACAAGAGACCCAGTACTTC
CASSLALAGGPEQETQYF
>TRBD2|NA|TRBV4-1|TRBJ2-1
TGCGCCAGCAGCCAGATCAAGACTAGCGGGAAGTCGGATGAGCAGTTCTTC
CASSQIKTSGKSDEQFF
>TRBD2|NA|TRBV20-1|TRBJ2-1
TGCAGTGCTAGTGCACGGACTAGCGGGAGTATATACAATGAGCAGTTCTTC
CSASARTSGSIYNEQFF
>TRBD1|NA|TRBV30|TRBJ2-1
TGTGCCTGGAGGGACAGGGTCCCCTACAATGAGCAGTTCTTC
CAWRDRVPYNEQFF
>TRBD1|NA|TRBV5-8|TRBJ1-2
TGTGCCAGCTTCCCCTTCGGGACAGGGCATGGCTACACCTTC
CASFPFGTGHGYTF
>TRBD2|NA|TRBV2|TRBJ2-3
TGTGCCAGCACTGCCGGGGTAGCGGGAGTCACAGATACGCAGTATTTT
CASTAGVAGVTDTQYF
>NA|NA|TRBV28|TRBJ1-1
TGTGCCAGCAGTGGACAGATGAACACTGAAGCTTTCTTT
CASSGQMNTEAFF
>NA|NA|TRBV6-5|TRBJ1-6
TGTGCCGGAGGGACGGCCTATAATTCACCCCTCCACTTT
CAGGTAYNSPLHF
>TRBD2|NA|TRBV7-8|TRBJ2-3
TGTGCCAGCAGCCTCCAGCGGGGGGGCCCCGATACGCAGTATTTT
CASSLQRGGPDTQYF
>TRBD1|NA|TRBV9|TRBJ2-7
TGTGCCAGCAGCCGGGGACAGGGAGGGTCCTACGAGCAGTACTTC
CASSRGQGGSYEQYF
>NA|NA|TRBV27|TRBJ1-2
TGTGCCAGCAGTCCCCGAGGAGTAGGCTACACCTTC
CASSPRGVGYTF
>NA|once|TRBV4-2|TRBJ1-6
TGTGCCAGCAGCCAAGAGCTGGGGGGGCGGTCACCCCTCCACTTT
CASSQELGGRSPLHF
>NA|NA|TRBV9|TRBJ2-2
TGTGCCAGCAGCCCTGGCCGCGGGGAGCTGTTTTTT
CASSPGRGELFF
>TRBD1|NA|TRBV3-1/TRBV3-2|TRBJ1-1
TGTGCCAGCAGCCAAGTAGGTACAGGGGGTTTGATTGAAGCTTTCTTT
CASSQVGTGGLIEAFF
>NA|NA|TRBV28|TRBJ1-4
TGTGCCAGCACCGCATTATCCGCGACTAATGAAAAACTGTTTTTT
CASTALSATNEKLFF
>TRBD2|few|TRBV5-1|TRBJ2-1
TGCGCCAGCAGCTACGGACTAGCGGACAATGAGCAGTTCTTC
CASSYGLADNEQFF
>NA|NA|TRBV7-9|TRBJ1-1
TGTGCCAGCCGGGAGGGGTACACTGAAGCTTTCTTT
CASREGYTEAFF
>TRBD2|NA|TRBV2|TRBJ2-1
TGTGCCAGCAGGGCTTGGACTAGCGGGAGGGCCCACAATGAGCAGTTCTTC
CASRAWTSGRAHNEQFF
>TRBD2|NA|TRBV19|TRBJ2-3
TGTGCCAGTAGTATGGGACTAGCGGGGGGCGAAGATACGCAGTATTTT
CASSMGLAGGEDTQYF
>NA|NA|TRBV3-1/TRBV3-2|TRBJ2-2
TGTGCCAGCAGCCAAGAGGCAGGGACCGGGGAGCTGTTTTTT
CASSQEAGTGELFF
>NA|NA|TRBV2|TRBJ1-5
TGTGCCAGCAGTGTATTTGGGGGCCCCGGTCAGCCCCAGCATTTT
CASSVFGGPGQPQHF
>NA|NA|TRBV3-1/TRBV3-2|TRBJ2-5
TGTGCCAGCAGCCAAGATACGGGGGGCAGGGAGACCCAGTACTTC
CASSQDTGGRETQYF
>TRBD2|NA|TRBV2|TRBJ2-7
TGTGCCAGCACACGGGACCCGACTAGCGGACCGCCCTACGAGCAGTACTTC
CASTRDPTSGPPYEQYF
>TRBD1|NA|TRBV10-2|TRBJ2-6
TGCGCCAGCAGCTTAACAGGGGCGGTTGGGGCCAACGTCCTGACTTTC
CASSLTGAVGANVLTF
>NA|NA|TRBV11-2|TRBJ1-1
TGTGCCAGCAGCTTAGCGGGTGCCATCCCGAACGCTGAAGCTTTCTTT
CASSLAGAIPNAEAFF
>TRBD2|NA|TRBV9|TRBJ2-3
TGTGCCAGCAGCCCTCGACTAGCGGGTTCGTCAGATACGCAGTATTTT
CASSPRLAGSSDTQYF
>TRBD2|NA|TRBV4-2|TRBJ2-7
TGTGCCAGCAGCCAACCTCTAGGGACTAGCGGGACCTACGAGCAGTACTTC
CASSQPLGTSGTYEQYF
>TRBD1|once|TRBV24-1|TRBJ1-1
TGTGCCACACGCAAGGGGGCGGACACTGAAGCTTTCTTT
CATRKGADTEAFF
>NA|NA|TRBV6-1|TRBJ1-5
TGTGCCAGCAGTGAACGGGGCAATCAGCCCCAGCATTTT
CASSERGNQPQHF
>TRBD2|NA|TRBV5-1|TRBJ2-2
TGCGCCAGCAGCTATCTCGGGACTAGCGGGAGGGCGGCCGGGGAGCTGTTTTTT
CASSYLGTSGRAAGELFF
>NA|NA|TRBV24-1|TRBJ2-7
TGTGCCACCAGTGATTCGGCGGCTTACGAGCAGTACTTC
CATSDSAAYEQYF
>NA|NA|TRBV15|TRBJ2-4
TGTGCCACCAGCAGAGATCCCGGACAAGGGAACATTCAGTACTTC
CATSRDPGQGNIQYF